A selection of T cell receptor beta chains follows, all from one sample in a study of cytomegalovirus exposure and HLA in healthy donors. Sequencing used immunoSEQ multiplex PCR; TCRdb keeps in-frame clones, though not all of them. The profile covers around 180,000 clones, with more than 75% appearing a single time and 1.5% to 2% taken by the ten largest. The specimen was PBMCs. The receptors were sampled from a woman aged 18-35 years in good health and CMV-seronegative. Both conserved end residues are part of each CDR3. Fields, in order: V gene, D gene, J gene, clone size, CDR3 DNA, CDR3 protein. D genes are given only for firm matches. Clone size appears in some rows only: once, few, many, or a class for an expanded clone.

TRBV30	TRBD2	TRBJ2-3	NA	TGTGCCTGGAGGTCGTGGAGCGGGAGCGTAGATACGCAGTATTTT	CAWRSWSGSVDTQYF
TRBV4-3	TRBD2	TRBJ2-3	NA	TGCGCCAGCAGCCAAACTAGCGGGGATCTGAAGGTGCAGTATTTT	CASSQTSGDLKVQYF
TRBV10-3	TRBD1	TRBJ1-2	NA	TGTGCCATCAGTCGGGACAGCTCTAGCTACACCTTC	CAISRDSSSYTF
TRBV30	NA	TRBJ1-2	NA	TGTGCCTCCGGGACTGGCTATGGCTACACCTTC	CASGTGYGYTF
TRBV7-9	TRBD2	TRBJ2-3	NA	TGTGCCAGCAGCTCAGCTGGTTCTAGCGGGAGTAGCGCAGATACGCAGTATTTT	CASSSAGSSGSSADTQYF
TRBV5-1	NA	TRBJ2-1	NA	TGCGCCAGCATCGTACCGGACTCGAATGAGCAGTTCTTC	CASIVPDSNEQFF
TRBV5-1	TRBD1	TRBJ1-1	once	TGCGCCAGCAGCTTAACAGGGGTTAACACTGAAGCTTTCTTT	CASSLTGVNTEAFF
TRBV5-1	TRBD1	TRBJ1-3	once	TGCGCCAGCAGCTTGGCCACAGGGGTTGGAAACACCATATATTTT	CASSLATGVGNTIYF
TRBV5-4	TRBD1	TRBJ1-4	NA	TGTGCCAGCAGCGAACCGGGACAGGCTAATGAAAAACTGTTTTTT	CASSEPGQANEKLFF
TRBV7-2	NA	TRBJ2-7	once	TGTGCCAGCAGCCTCACCAGGGGCTTCTCCTACGAGCAGTACTTC	CASSLTRGFSYEQYF
TRBV10-2	TRBD2	TRBJ2-2	few	TGCGCCAGCAGTGAGACTAGCGGGAACACCGGGGAGCTGTTTTTT	CASSETSGNTGELFF
TRBV15	TRBD1	TRBJ1-4	NA	TGTGCCACCAGCAGAGATTGGGGGACAGGCTCAACTAATGAAAAACTGTTTTTT	CATSRDWGTGSTNEKLFF
TRBV30	TRBD2	TRBJ2-5	NA	TGTGCCTGGAGTATTAGCGGGGGCCCCCCGGACTTC	CAWSISGGPPDF
TRBV9	NA	TRBJ2-2	NA	TGTGCCAGCAGCGTAGGGAGCCCCACCGGGGAGCTGTTTTTT	CASSVGSPTGELFF
TRBV29-1	TRBD2	TRBJ2-3	NA	TGCAGCTTAGTAGCGGGGGGGCTGACAGATACGCAGTATTTT	CSLVAGGLTDTQYF
TRBV6-5	NA	TRBJ1-2	NA	TGTGCCAGCAGTTACTCGAAATCAGGGGTGGTCTATGGCTACACCTTC	CASSYSKSGVVYGYTF
TRBV9	NA	TRBJ1-5	NA	TGTGCCAGCAGCGTAGGACAGAATCAGCCCCAGCATTTT	CASSVGQNQPQHF
TRBV5-1	TRBD1	TRBJ1-4	few	TGCGCCAGCAGTAGTGCGGGACAGGGAGGGGGCGAAAAACTGTTTTTT	CASSSAGQGGGEKLFF
TRBV30	TRBD1	TRBJ2-3	NA	TGTGCTCAGGGGGCGAGCACAGATACGCAGTATTTT	CAQGASTDTQYF
TRBV10-3	NA	TRBJ2-5	NA	TGTGCCATCAACCCAGGGGTGGGAGAGACCCAGTACTTC	CAINPGVGETQYF